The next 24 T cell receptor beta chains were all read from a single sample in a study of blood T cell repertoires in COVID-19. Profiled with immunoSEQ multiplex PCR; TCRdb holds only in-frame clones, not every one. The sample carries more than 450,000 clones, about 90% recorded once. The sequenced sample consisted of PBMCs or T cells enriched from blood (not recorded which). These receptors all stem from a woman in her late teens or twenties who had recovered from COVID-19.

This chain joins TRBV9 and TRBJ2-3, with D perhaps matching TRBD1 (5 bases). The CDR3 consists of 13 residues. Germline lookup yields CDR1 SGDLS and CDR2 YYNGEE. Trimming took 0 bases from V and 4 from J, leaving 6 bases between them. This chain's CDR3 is CASSVVTADTQYF. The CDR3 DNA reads TGTGCCAGCAGCGTAGTGACAGCAGATACGCAGTATTTT.

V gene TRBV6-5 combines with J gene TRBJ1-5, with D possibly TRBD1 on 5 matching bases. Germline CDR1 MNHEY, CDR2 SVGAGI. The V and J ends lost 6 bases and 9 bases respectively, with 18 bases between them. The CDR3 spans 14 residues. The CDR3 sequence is CASSTGGSRWPQHF. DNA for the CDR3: TGTGCCAGCAGCACCGGGGGTTCTAGGTGGCCCCAGCATTTT.

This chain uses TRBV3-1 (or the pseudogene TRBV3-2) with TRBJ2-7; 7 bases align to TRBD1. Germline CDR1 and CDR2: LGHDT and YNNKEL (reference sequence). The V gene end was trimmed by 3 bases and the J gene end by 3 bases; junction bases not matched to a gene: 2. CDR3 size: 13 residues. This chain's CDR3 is CASSQGQYYEQYF. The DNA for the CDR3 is TGTGCCAGCAGCCAGGGACAGTACTACGAGCAGTACTTC.

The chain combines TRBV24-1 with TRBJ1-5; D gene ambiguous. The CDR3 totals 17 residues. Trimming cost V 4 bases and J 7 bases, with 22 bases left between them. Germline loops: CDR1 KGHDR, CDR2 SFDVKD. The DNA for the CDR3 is TGTGCCACCAGTGACCCCCTTGAGGGCCCGTTCGGGCAGCCCCAGCATTTT. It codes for CATSDPLEGPFGQPQHF.

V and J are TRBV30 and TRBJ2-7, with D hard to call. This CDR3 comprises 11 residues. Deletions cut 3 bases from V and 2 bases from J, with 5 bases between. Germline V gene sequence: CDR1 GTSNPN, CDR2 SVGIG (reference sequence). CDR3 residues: CAWRQTYEQYF. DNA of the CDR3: TGTGCCTGGAGACAGACCTACGAGCAGTACTTC.

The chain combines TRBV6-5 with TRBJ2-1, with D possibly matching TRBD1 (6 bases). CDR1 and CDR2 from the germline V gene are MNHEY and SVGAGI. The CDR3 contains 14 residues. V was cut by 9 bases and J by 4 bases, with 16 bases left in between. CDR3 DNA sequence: TGTGCCAGTCAGGGGAGTCAGGGGTACAATGAGCAGTTCTTC. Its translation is CASQGSQGYNEQFF.

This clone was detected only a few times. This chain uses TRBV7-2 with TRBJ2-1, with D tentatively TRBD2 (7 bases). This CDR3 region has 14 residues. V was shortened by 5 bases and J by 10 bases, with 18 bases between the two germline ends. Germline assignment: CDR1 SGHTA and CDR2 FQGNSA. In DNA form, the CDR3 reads TGTGCCAGCAGCCAGTTGCTAGGGGGGGGCGAGCAGTTCTTC. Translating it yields CASSQLLGGGEQFF.

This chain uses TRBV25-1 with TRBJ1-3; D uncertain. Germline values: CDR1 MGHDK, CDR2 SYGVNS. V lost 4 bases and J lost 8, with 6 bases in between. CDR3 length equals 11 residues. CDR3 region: CASSVRDTIYF. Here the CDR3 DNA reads TGTGCCAGCAGTGTACGGGACACCATATATTTT.

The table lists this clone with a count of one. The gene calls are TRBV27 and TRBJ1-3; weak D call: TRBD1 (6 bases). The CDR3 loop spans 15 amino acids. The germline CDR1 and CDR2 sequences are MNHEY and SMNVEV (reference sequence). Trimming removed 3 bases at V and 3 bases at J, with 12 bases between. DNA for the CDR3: TGTGCCAGCAGTTTCTCAGGGGCCGATGGAAACACCATATATTTT. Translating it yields CASSFSGADGNTIYF.

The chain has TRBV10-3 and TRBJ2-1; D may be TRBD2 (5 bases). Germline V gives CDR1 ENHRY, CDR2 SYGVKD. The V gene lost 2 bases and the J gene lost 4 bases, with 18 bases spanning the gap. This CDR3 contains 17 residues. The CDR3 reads CAISEPGPLRGYNEQFF. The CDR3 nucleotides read TGTGCCATCAGTGAGCCCGGGCCCCTCCGGGGATACAATGAGCAGTTCTTC.

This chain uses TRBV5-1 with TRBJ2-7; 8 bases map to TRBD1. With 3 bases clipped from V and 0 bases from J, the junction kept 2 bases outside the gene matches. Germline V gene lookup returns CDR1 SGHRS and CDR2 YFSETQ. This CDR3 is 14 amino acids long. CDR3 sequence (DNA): TGCGCCAGCAGCTACAGGGGGAGCTCCTACGAGCAGTACTTC. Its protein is CASSYRGSSYEQYF.

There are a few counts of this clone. Written as DNA, the CDR3 is TGTGCCAGCAGTTTGGCCGGCCGACGGGGGTACGTGGGTGAAAAACTGTTTTTT. Protein: CASSLAGRRGYVGEKLFF. The genes are TRBV28 and TRBJ1-4; weak D call: TRBD1 (5 bases). The germline CDR1 and CDR2 sequences are MDHEN and SYDVKM. This CDR3 has 18 residues. Trimming took 3 bases from V and 7 from J, leaving 24 bases between them.

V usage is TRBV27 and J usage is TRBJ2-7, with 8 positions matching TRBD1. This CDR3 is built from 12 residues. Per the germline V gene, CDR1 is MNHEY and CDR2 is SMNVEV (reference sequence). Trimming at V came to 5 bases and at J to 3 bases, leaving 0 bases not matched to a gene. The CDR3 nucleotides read TGTGCCAGCAGTACAGGGGGCTACGAGCAGTACTTC. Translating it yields CASSTGGYEQYF.

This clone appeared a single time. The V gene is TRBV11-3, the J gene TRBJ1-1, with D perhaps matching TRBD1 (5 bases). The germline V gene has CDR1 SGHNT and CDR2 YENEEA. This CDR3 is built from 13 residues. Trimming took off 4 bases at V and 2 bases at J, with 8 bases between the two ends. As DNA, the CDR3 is TGTGCCAGCAGCTACGGACATAACACTGAAGCTTTCTTT. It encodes CASSYGHNTEAFF.

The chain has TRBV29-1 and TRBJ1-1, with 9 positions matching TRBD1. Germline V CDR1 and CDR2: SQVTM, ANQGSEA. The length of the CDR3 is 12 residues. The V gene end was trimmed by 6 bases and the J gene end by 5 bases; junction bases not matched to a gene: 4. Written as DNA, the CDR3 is TGCAGCGTAGGACAGGGGATGACTGAAGCTTTCTTT. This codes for CSVGQGMTEAFF.

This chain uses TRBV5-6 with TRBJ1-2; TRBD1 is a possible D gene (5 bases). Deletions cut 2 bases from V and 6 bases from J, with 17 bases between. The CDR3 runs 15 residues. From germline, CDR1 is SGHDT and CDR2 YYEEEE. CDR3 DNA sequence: TGTGCCAGCAGCTTACTAATGCAGGGAACTGATGGCTACACCTTC. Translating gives CASSLLMQGTDGYTF.

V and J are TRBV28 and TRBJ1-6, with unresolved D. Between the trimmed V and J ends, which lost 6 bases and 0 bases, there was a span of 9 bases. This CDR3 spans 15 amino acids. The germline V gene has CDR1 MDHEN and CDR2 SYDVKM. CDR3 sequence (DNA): TGTGCCAGCAGCGCCCCGGGCTCCTATAATTCACCCCTCCACTTT. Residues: CASSAPGSYNSPLHF.

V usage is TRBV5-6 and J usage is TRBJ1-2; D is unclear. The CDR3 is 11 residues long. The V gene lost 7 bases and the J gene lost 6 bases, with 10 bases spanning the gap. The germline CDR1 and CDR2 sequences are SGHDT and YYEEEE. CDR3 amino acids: CASSQRHGYTF. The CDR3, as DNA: TGTGCCAGCTCGCAGCGTCATGGCTACACCTTC. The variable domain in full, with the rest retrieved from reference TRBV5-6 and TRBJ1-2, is DAGVTQSPTHLIKTRGQQVTLRCSPKSGHDTVSWYQQALGQGPQFIFQYYEEEERQRGNFPDRFSGHQFPNYSSELNVNALLLGDSALYLCASSQRHGYTFGSGTRLTVV.

The CDR3 is CAWGVGGAADTQYF. The CDR3 DNA is TGTGCCTGGGGGGTCGGGGGGGCCGCGGATACGCAGTATTTT. The V and J genes are TRBV30 and TRBJ2-3; 8 positions agree with TRBD2. This CDR3 is 14 amino acids long. CDR1 is GTSNPN, CDR2 SVGIG, per germline (reference sequence). V shed 5 bases and J 6 bases; nucleotides not matched to a gene: 10.

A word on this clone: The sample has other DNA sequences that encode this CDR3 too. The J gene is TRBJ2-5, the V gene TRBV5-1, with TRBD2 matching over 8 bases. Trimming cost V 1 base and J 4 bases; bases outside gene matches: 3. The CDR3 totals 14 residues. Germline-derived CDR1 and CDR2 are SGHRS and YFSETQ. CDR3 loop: CASSLSSGGETQYF. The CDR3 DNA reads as TGCGCCAGCAGCTTGAGCAGCGGGGGAGAGACCCAGTACTTC.

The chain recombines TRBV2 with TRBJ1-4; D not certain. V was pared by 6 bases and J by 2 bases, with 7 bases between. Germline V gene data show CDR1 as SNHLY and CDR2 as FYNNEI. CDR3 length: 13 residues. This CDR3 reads CASSETTNEKLFF. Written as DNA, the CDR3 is TGTGCCAGCAGCGAGACTACTAATGAAAAACTGTTTTTT.

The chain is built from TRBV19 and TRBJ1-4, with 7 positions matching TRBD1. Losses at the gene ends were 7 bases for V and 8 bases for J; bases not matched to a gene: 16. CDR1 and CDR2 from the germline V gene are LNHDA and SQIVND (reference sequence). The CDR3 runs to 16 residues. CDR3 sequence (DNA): TGTGCCAGTAAATCATCACAAGGAGGGGGCCGGGAAAAACTGTTTTTT. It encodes CASKSSQGGGREKLFF.

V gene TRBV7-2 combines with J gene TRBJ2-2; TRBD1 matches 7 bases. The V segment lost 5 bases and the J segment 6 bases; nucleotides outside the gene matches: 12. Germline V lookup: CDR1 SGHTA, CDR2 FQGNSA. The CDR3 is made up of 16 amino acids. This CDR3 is CASSHRPGQKPGELFF. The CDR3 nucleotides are TGTGCCAGCAGCCACCGACCGGGACAGAAGCCCGGGGAGCTGTTTTTT. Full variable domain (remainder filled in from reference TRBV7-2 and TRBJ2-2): GAGVSQSPSNKVTEKGKDVELRCDPISGHTALYWYRQSLGQGLEFLIYFQGNSAPDKSGLPSDRFSAERTGGSVSTLTIQRTQQEDSAVYLCASSHRPGQKPGELFFGEGSRLTVL.

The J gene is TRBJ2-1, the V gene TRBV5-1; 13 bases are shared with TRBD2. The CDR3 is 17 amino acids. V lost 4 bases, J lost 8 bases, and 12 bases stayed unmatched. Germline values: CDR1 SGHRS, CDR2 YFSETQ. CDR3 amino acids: CASSHRTSGGGTDEQFF. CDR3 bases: TGCGCCAGCAGCCACCGGACTAGCGGGGGAGGTACGGATGAGCAGTTCTTC.